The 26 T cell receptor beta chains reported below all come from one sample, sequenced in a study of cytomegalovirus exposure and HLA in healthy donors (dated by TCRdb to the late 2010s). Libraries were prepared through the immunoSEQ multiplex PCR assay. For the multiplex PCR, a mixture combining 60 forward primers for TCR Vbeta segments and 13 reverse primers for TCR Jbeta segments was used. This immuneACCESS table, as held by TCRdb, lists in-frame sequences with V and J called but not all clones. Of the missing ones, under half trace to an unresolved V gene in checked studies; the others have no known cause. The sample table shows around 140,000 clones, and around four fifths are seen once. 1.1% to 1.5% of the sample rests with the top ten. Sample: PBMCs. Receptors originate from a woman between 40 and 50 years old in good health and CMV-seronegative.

The CDR3 nucleotides are TGTGCCAGCAGCTACAGCGGTGGCTACACCTTC. Its protein product is CASSYSGGYTF. The rearrangement joins TRBV5-6 to TRBJ1-2, with D unclear. The V gene's germline CDR1 is SGHDT and CDR2 YYEEEE. The CDR3 totals 11 residues. V was clipped by 3 bases and J by 7 bases, with 7 bases between them.

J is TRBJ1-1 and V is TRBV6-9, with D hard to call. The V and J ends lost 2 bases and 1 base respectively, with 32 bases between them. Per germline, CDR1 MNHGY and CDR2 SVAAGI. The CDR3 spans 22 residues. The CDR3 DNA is TGTGCCAGCAGTTATGAGGCAGCCGTGAAAATTATTGGTGGTCGGTCGAACACTGAAGCTTTCTTT. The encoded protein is CASSYEAAVKIIGGRSNTEAFF.

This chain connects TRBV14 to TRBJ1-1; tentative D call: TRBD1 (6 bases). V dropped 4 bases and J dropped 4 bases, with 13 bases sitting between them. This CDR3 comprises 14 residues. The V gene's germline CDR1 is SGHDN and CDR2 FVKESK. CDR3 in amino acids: CASSPGQRTTEAFF. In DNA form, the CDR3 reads TGTGCCAGCAGCCCAGGACAGCGGACCACTGAAGCTTTCTTT.

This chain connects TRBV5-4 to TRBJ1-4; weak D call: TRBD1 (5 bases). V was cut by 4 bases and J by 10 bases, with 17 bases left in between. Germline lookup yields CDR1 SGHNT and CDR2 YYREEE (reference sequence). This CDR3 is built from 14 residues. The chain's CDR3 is CASSADSQGGKLFF. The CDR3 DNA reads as TGTGCCAGCAGCGCAGATTCGCAGGGTGGAAAACTGTTTTTT.

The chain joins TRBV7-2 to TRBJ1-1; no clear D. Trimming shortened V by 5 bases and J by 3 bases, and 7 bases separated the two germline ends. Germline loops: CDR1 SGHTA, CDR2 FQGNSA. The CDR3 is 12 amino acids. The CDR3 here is CASSPGYTEAFF. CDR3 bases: TGTGCCAGCAGCCCGGGGTACACTGAAGCTTTCTTT.

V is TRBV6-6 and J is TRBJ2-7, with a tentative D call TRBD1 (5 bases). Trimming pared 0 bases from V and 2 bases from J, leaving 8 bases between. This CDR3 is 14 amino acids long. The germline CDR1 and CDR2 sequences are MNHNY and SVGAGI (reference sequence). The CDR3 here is CASSYSQGPYEQYF. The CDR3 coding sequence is TGTGCCAGCAGTTACTCGCAGGGTCCCTACGAGCAGTACTTC.

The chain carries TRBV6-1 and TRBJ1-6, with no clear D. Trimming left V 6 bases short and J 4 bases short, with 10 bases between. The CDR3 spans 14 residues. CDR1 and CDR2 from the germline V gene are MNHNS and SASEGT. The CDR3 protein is CASSPTSYNSPLHF. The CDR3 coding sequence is TGTGCCAGCAGCCCCACAAGTTATAATTCACCCCTCCACTTT.

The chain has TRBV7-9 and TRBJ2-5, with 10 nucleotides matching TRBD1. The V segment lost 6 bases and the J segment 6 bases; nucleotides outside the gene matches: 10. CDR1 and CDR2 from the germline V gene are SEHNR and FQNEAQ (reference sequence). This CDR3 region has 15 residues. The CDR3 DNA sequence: TGTGCCAGCAGATCCCGACAGGGGGCTTTTCAGACCCAGTACTTC. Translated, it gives CASRSRQGAFQTQYF.

The CDR3 region has the DNA TGTGCCAGCGCCAACACAGGGGCCCCGGGCGTGGGCTACACCTTC. Protein product: CASANTGAPGVGYTF. This chain connects TRBV2 to TRBJ1-2, with TRBD1 identical over 7 bases. Trimming cost V 8 bases and J 8 bases; bases outside gene matches: 17. CDR1 is SNHLY and CDR2 is FYNNEI in the germline V gene. The CDR3 sequence is 15 residues long. Filled out from reference TRBV2 and TRBJ1-2, the complete variable domain reads EPEVTQTPSHQVTQMGQEVILRCVPISNHLYFYWYRQILGQKVEFLVSFYNNEISEKSEIFDDQFSVERPDGSNFTLKIRSTKLEDSAMYFCASANTGAPGVGYTFGSGTRLTVV.

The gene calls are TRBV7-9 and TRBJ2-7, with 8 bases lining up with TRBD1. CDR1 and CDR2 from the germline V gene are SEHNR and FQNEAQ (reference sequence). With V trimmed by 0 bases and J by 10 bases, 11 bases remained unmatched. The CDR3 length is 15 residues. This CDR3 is CASSLARADRGLQYF. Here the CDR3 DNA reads TGTGCCAGCAGCTTAGCGAGGGCCGACAGGGGACTTCAGTACTTC.

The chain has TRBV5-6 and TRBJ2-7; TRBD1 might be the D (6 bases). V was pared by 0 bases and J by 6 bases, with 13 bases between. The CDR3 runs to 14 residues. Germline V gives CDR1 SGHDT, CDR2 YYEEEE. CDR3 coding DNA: TGTGCCAGCAGCTTGGGATGGGGGCCGGCCGAGCAGTACTTC. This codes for CASSLGWGPAEQYF.

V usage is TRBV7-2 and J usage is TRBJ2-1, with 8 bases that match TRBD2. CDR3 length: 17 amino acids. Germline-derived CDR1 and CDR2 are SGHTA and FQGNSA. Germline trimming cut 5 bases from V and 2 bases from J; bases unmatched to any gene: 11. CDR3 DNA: TGTGCCAGCAGCCCCCGGGGGGCGGGGGGCACCTACAATGAGCAGTTCTTC. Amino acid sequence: CASSPRGAGGTYNEQFF.

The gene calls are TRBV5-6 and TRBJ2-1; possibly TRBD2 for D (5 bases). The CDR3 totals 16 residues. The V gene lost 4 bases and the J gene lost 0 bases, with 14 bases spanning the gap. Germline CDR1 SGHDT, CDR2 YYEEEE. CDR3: CASSPLGVSSYNEQFF. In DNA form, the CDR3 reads TGTGCCAGCAGCCCCCTCGGGGTGAGCTCCTACAATGAGCAGTTCTTC.

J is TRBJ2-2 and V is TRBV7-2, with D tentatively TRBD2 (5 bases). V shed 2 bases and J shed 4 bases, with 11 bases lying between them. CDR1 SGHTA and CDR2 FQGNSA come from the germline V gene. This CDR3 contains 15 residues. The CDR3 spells CASSLIRTFTGELFF. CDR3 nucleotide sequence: TGTGCCAGCAGCTTAATCAGGACTTTCACCGGGGAGCTGTTTTTT.

The CDR3 region is CASSPEGSSTDTQYF. In DNA form, the CDR3 reads TGTGCCAGCAGCCCCGAGGGAAGTAGCACAGATACGCAGTATTTT. The rearrangement joins TRBV4-2 to TRBJ2-3, with TRBD2 as a possible D gene (5 bases). V lost 4 bases and J lost 0, with 11 bases in between. The CDR3 is made up of 15 amino acids. The germline V gene encodes CDR1 LGHNA and CDR2 YNFKEQ.

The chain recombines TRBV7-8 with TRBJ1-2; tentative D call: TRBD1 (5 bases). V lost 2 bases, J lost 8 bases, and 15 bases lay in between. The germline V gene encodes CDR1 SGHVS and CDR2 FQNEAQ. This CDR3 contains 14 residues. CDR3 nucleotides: TGTGCCAGCAGCTTAATTCAAGGGGCGGGGGGCTACACCTTC. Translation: CASSLIQGAGGYTF.

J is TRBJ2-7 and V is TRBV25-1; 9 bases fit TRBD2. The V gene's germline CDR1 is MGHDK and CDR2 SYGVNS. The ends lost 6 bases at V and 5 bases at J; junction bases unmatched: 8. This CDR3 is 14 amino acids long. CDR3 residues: CASSWAGLAHEQYF. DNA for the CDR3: TGTGCCAGCAGCTGGGCGGGACTAGCTCACGAGCAGTACTTC.

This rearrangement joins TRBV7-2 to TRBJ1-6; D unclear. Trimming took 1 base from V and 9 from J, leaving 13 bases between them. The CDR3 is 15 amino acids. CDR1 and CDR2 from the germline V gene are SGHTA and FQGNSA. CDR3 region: CASSLEGTAASPLHF. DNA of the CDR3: TGTGCCAGCAGCTTAGAGGGTACAGCGGCTTCACCCCTCCACTTT.

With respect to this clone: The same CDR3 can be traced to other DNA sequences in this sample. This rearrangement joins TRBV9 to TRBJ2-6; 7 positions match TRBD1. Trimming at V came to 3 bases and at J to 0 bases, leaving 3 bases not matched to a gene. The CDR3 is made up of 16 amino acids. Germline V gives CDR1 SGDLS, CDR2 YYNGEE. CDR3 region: CASSEQGLSGANVLTF. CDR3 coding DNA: TGTGCCAGCAGCGAACAGGGGCTCTCTGGGGCCAACGTCCTGACTTTC.

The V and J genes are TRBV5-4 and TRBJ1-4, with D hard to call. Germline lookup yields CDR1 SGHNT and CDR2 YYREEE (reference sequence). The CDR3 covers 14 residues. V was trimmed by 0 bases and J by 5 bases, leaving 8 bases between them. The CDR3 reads CASSLASRNEKLFF. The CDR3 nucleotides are TGTGCCAGCAGCTTGGCCTCGAGGAATGAAAAACTGTTTTTT.

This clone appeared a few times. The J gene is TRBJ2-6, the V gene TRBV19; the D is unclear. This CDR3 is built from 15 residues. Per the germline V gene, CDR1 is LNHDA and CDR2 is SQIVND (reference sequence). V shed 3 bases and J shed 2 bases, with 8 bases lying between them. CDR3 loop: CASSMAGPGANVLTF. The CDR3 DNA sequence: TGTGCCAGTAGTATGGCTGGCCCTGGGGCCAACGTCCTGACTTTC.

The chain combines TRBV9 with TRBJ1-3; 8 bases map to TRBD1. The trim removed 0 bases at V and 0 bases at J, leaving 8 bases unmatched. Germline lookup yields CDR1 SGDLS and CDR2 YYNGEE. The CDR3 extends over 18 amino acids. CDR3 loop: CASSVAKAGGSSGNTIYF. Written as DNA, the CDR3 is TGTGCCAGCAGCGTAGCTAAGGCAGGGGGCTCCTCTGGAAACACCATATATTTT.

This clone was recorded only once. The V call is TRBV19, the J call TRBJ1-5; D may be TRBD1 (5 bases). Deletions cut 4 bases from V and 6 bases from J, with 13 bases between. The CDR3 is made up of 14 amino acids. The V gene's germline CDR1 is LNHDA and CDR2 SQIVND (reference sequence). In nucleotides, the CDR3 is TGTGCCAGTAGTACGAGGACATACGGTCAGCCCCAGCATTTT. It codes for CASSTRTYGQPQHF.

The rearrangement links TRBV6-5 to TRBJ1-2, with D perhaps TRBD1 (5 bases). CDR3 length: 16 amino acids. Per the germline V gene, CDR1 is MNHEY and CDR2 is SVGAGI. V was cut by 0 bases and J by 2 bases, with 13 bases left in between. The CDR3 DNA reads TGTGCCAGCAGTTACTCCACAGGTGGCCTAAACTATGGCTACACCTTC. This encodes CASSYSTGGLNYGYTF.

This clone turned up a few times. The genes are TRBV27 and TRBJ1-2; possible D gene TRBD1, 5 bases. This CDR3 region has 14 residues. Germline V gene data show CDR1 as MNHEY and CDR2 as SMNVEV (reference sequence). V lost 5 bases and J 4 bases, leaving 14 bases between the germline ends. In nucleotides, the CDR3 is TGTGCCAGCAGTAGTGACAGAGCGAGCTATGGCTACACCTTC. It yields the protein CASSSDRASYGYTF.

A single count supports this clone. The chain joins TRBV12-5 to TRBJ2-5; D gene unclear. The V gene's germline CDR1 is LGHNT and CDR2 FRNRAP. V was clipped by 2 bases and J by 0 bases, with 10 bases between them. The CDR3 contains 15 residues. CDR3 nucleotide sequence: TGTGCTAGTGGTTTGTCGACGGAGTACCAAGAGACCCAGTACTTC. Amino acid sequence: CASGLSTEYQETQYF. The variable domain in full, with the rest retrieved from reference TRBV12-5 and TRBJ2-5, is DARVTQTPRHKVTEMGQEVTMRCQPILGHNTVFWYRQTMMQGLELLAYFRNRAPLDDSGMPKDRFSAEMPDATLATLKIQPSEPRDSAVYFCASGLSTEYQETQYFGPGTRLLVL.